These T cell receptor beta chains were read from a single sample in a study of T cells after yellow fever vaccination. Each CDR3 protein gets one entry after TCRdb re-called the 5' RACE reads with MiXCR. The sample holds 300,000 to 350,000 distinct CDR3 sequences, approximately 8% seen once. Sequencing used PBMCs, obtained approximately 47 days after the first yellow fever vaccination. These receptors were taken from a man aged 18 to 30 who received the YFV17D yellow fever vaccine. CDR3s include the opening cysteine and the closing phenylalanine or tryptophan. A D gene is named only where the DNA matches it firmly. Not every row has a clone size; where given, it reads once, few, many or a size class.

cdr3_aa,cdr3_nt,j_call,clone_size,d_call,v_call
CASSFGQSTEAFF,TGTGCCAGCAGCTTTGGACAGAGTACTGAAGCTTTCTTT,TRBJ1-1,NA,NA,TRBV7-2
CASSLIAGIWGETQYF,TGTGCCAGCAGCTTAATAGCCGGGATTTGGGGCGAGACCCAGTACTTC,TRBJ2-5,few,NA,TRBV7-2
CASSEGPNQETQYF,TGTGCCAGCAGTGAGGGACCTAACCAAGAGACCCAGTACTTC,TRBJ2-5,NA,NA,TRBV2
CSARDASGGSQETQYF,TGCAGTGCTAGAGATGCGAGCGGGGGGTCTCAAGAGACCCAGTACTTC,TRBJ2-5,NA,TRBD2,TRBV20-1
CASSLVQGGNTIYF,TGTGCCAGCAGCTTAGTACAGGGTGGAAACACCATATATTTT,TRBJ1-3,few,NA,TRBV7-3
CASSLGTGRGETQYF,TGCGCCAGCAGCTTGGGAACAGGGCGTGGTGAGACCCAGTACTTC,TRBJ2-5,many,NA,TRBV5-1
CASSLENEEKLFF,TGCGCCAGCAGCTTGGAGAACGAGGAAAAACTGTTTTTT,TRBJ1-4,few,NA,TRBV5-1
CSAGGAGQPQHF,TGCAGTGCTGGGGGCGCGGGTCAGCCCCAGCATTTT,TRBJ1-5,NA,NA,TRBV20-1
CASSSWDRGRETQYF,TGTGCCAGCAGCTCCTGGGACAGGGGGCGAGAGACCCAGTACTTC,TRBJ2-5,few,TRBD1,TRBV7-2
CSARSSNQPQHF,TGCAGTGCTAGAAGTAGCAATCAGCCCCAGCATTTT,TRBJ1-5,NA,NA,TRBV20-1
CASSVDTGAGATNEKLFF,TGTGCCAGCAGCGTAGATACGGGGGCTGGGGCAACTAATGAAAAACTGTTTTTT,TRBJ1-4,few,NA,TRBV9
CASSLRDGGTDTQYF,TGTGCCAGCAGCTTGCGTGACGGGGGCACAGATACGCAGTATTTT,TRBJ2-3,many,NA,TRBV7-7
CASSTQDSYNSPLHF,TGTGCCAGCAGCACTCAGGACAGCTATAATTCACCCCTCCACTTT,TRBJ1-6,NA,NA,TRBV7-9
CASSLVQMQETQYF,TGCGCCAGCAGCTTGGTCCAGATGCAAGAGACCCAGTACTTC,TRBJ2-5,NA,NA,TRBV5-1
CATHGGPGDTQYF,TGTGCCACCCACGGGGGGCCGGGAGATACGCAGTATTTT,TRBJ2-3,NA,NA,TRBV21-1
CASRVALGTDTQYF,TGTGCCAGCAGAGTTGCCTTGGGCACAGATACGCAGTATTTT,TRBJ2-3,NA,NA,TRBV6-1
CASSQGLAGSSYNEQFF,TGTGCCAGCAGCCAGGGACTAGCGGGGAGCTCCTACAATGAGCAGTTCTTC,TRBJ2-1,many,TRBD2,TRBV5-4
CASSLAGGGDYEQFF,TGTGCCAGCAGCTTGGCCGGGGGTGGAGATTATGAGCAGTTCTTC,TRBJ2-1,few,NA,TRBV5-4
CASSLEGIETQYF,TGCGCCAGCAGCTTGGAAGGAATTGAGACCCAGTACTTC,TRBJ2-5,NA,NA,TRBV5-1
CAWSQADDQYF,TGTGCCTGGAGTCAGGCGGATGACCAGTACTTC,TRBJ2-5,NA,NA,TRBV30
CASSDTGGKVSGELFF,TGTGCCAGCAGCGATACAGGGGGAAAGGTGTCCGGGGAGCTGTTTTTT,TRBJ2-2,few,TRBD1,TRBV7-9